This record concerns one T cell receptor beta chain sequence. Per germline, CDR1 MNHNS and CDR2 SASEGT. The CDR3 is 17 residues long. V dropped 4 bases and J dropped 6 bases, with 21 bases sitting between them. The record originates from a study of cytomegalovirus exposure and HLA in healthy donors. Both 60 Vbeta primers and 13 Jbeta primers went into the PCR. Generated by immunoSEQ multiplex PCR, the TCRdb table keeps only in-frame clones and is missing some. Of some 120,000 clones in the sample, over 70% are singletons; the top ten hold roughly 3%. The sequence derives from a woman aged 40 to 50 in good health and CMV-seropositive. Input material: PBMCs. The chain recombines TRBV6-1 with TRBJ2-2, with D possibly matching TRBD1 (7 bases). The CDR3 region is CASSGDRAGNVPGELFF. The CDR3 DNA is TGTGCCAGCAGTGGCGACAGGGCGGGAAATGTACCCGGGGAGCTGTTTTTT.